Presented here are 24 T cell receptor beta chains from one specimen sequenced in a study of cytomegalovirus exposure and HLA in healthy donors. Use of 60 Vbeta and 13 Jbeta primers characterized the PCR. Sequenced by immunoSEQ multiplex PCR; TCRdb stores in-frame clones only, minus some. The sample includes fewer than 200,000 clones, under 80% of them seen just once. Source material: PBMCs. Every receptor here comes from a female donor in good health and CMV-seronegative.

The chain has TRBV4-1 and TRBJ2-7; maybe TRBD1 (6 bases). V lost 3 bases and J lost 2, with 14 bases in between. This CDR3 is 15 amino acids long. Germline CDR1 is MGHRA and CDR2 is YSYEKL. The CDR3 sequence is CASSHWTDRPYEQYF. The CDR3 DNA reads as TGCGCCAGCAGCCATTGGACAGACCGCCCCTACGAGCAGTACTTC.

J is TRBJ1-3 and V is TRBV6-4; D call uncertain. The CDR3 runs 12 residues. Germline loops: CDR1 MRHNA, CDR2 SNTAGT. The V end lost 11 bases, the J end lost 4 bases, and 12 bases lay between the germline ends. The CDR3 reads CAGGKAGNTIYF. The CDR3 bases are TGTGCCGGAGGGAAGGCAGGAAACACCATATATTTT.

This chain uses TRBV7-3 with TRBJ2-3; D unresolved. The germline gives CDR1 SGHTA, CDR2 FQGTGA. The V end was cut by 5 bases, the J end by 8 bases, with 11 bases between. The CDR3 is 12 amino acids. The CDR3 DNA is TGTGCCAGCAGCGCGTCCAGAGGTACGCAGTATTTT. Its translation is CASSASRGTQYF.

The chain recombines TRBV6-1 with TRBJ1-4, with TRBD1 matching over 11 bases. V was pared by 5 bases and J by 5 bases, with 4 bases of the junction left unmatched. There are 15 residues in the CDR3. The V gene's germline CDR1 is MNHNS and CDR2 SASEGT. The CDR3 DNA sequence: TGTGCCAGCAGTCCCGGGACAGGGGGAAATGAAAAACTGTTTTTT. Translating it yields CASSPGTGGNEKLFF.

The CDR3 nucleotides read TGTGCCAGCAGCCCCCCGATGGTTAGAACGCAGTATTTT. Its protein is CASSPPMVRTQYF. The J gene is TRBJ2-3, the V gene TRBV13; D remains ambiguous. Germline V lookup: CDR1 PRHDT, CDR2 FYEKMQ (reference sequence). This CDR3 is 13 amino acids long. Deletions cut 5 bases from V and 9 bases from J, with 15 bases between.

The chain joins TRBV5-1 to TRBJ2-2; perhaps TRBD2 as D (5 bases). This CDR3 comprises 15 residues. Trimming took 4 bases from V and 7 from J, leaving 17 bases between them. In germline, CDR1 is SGHRS, CDR2 YFSETQ. CDR3 nucleotides: TGCGCCAGCAGCGAAAGAGTAGCGAGCGGCGGGGAGCTGTTTTTT. Its translation: CASSERVASGGELFF. The complete variable domain, with remaining parts taken from reference TRBV5-1 and TRBJ2-2, reads KAGVTQTPRYLIKTRGQQVTLSCSPISGHRSVSWYQQTPGQGLQFLFEYFSETQRNKGNFPGRFSGRQFSNSRSEMNVSTLELGDSALYLCASSERVASGGELFFGEGSRLTVL.

The chain uses TRBV5-6 and TRBJ1-1; D is ambiguous. Deletions cut 0 bases from V and 0 bases from J, with 9 bases between. CDR1 and CDR2 (germline): SGHDT, YYEEEE. The CDR3 totals 15 residues. The CDR3: CASSLVGDVNTEAFF. Here the CDR3 DNA reads TGTGCCAGCAGCTTGGTTGGAGATGTGAACACTGAAGCTTTCTTT.

V gene TRBV7-9 combines with J gene TRBJ2-7; D possibly corresponds to TRBD1 (5 bases). In germline, CDR1 is SEHNR, CDR2 FQNEAQ (reference sequence). The CDR3 loop spans 14 amino acids. V was trimmed by 2 bases and J by 1 base, leaving 9 bases between them. The CDR3 is CASSLSRVSYEQYF. In nucleotides, the CDR3 is TGTGCCAGCAGCTTATCCAGGGTTTCCTACGAGCAGTACTTC. Filled out from reference TRBV7-9 and TRBJ2-7, the complete variable domain reads DTGVSQNPRHKITKRGQNVTFRCDPISEHNRLYWYRQTLGQGPEFLTYFQNEAQLEKSRLLSDRFSAERPKGSFSTLEIQRTEQGDSAMYLCASSLSRVSYEQYFGPGTRLTVT.

The chain uses TRBV6-5 and TRBJ2-7, with D possibly TRBD1 on 5 matching bases. The CDR3 has 15 amino acids. Germline CDR1 reads MNHEY; CDR2 reads SVGAGI. Deletions cut 6 bases from V and 0 bases from J, with 15 bases between. As DNA, the CDR3 is TGTGCCAGCAGCACACCAGGGTTTCGCTCCTACGAGCAGTACTTC. As protein: CASSTPGFRSYEQYF.

This chain joins TRBV6-1 and TRBJ1-1; 10 nucleotides agree with TRBD1. Looked up from germline, CDR1 is MNHNS and CDR2 is SASEGT. With 6 bases clipped from V and 3 bases from J, the junction kept 4 bases outside the gene matches. This CDR3 contains 14 residues. The CDR3 DNA sequence: TGTGCCAGCAGCCGGGACAGGGGCGACACTGAAGCTTTCTTT. Translation gives CASSRDRGDTEAFF.

The chain couples TRBV19 to TRBJ1-1; a possible D gene is TRBD1 (6 bases). V lost 8 bases, J lost 7 bases, and 8 bases lay in between. The CDR3 loop spans 10 amino acids. Per the germline V gene, CDR1 is LNHDA and CDR2 is SQIVND (reference sequence). CDR3 bases: TGTGCCAGTGGACAGTTTGAAGCTTTCTTT. As protein: CASGQFEAFF.

This clone was counted a single time. The DNA of the CDR3 is TGTGCCAGCAGGAGACAGGGTGGGAGCTATGGCTACACCTTC. This sequence encodes CASRRQGGSYGYTF. This chain uses TRBV6-5 with TRBJ1-2; 7 nucleotides match TRBD1. J lost 4 bases, V lost 6 bases, and 8 bases had no gene match. Looked up from germline, CDR1 is MNHEY and CDR2 is SVGAGI. The CDR3 sequence is 14 residues long.

The V gene is TRBV30, the J gene TRBJ1-1; no clear D. This CDR3 is built from 15 residues. V lost 4 bases and J 0 bases, leaving 15 bases between the germline ends. Germline CDR1 reads GTSNPN; CDR2 reads SVGIG (reference sequence). The CDR3 loop reads CAWMLYGRMNTEAFF. The CDR3 region has the DNA TGTGCCTGGATGTTATATGGGAGAATGAACACTGAAGCTTTCTTT.

The J gene is TRBJ1-4, the V gene TRBV6-1, with TRBD1 matching over 9 bases. This CDR3 is 15 amino acids long. The ends lost 3 bases at V and 6 bases at J; junction bases unmatched: 5. CDR1 MNHNS and CDR2 SASEGT come from the germline V gene. CDR3 sequence (DNA): TGTGCCAGCAGTGAGCTCCGGGACAGGGATGAAAAACTGTTTTTT. Amino acids: CASSELRDRDEKLFF.

The chain has TRBV6-1 and TRBJ2-7; D is perhaps TRBD2 (6 bases). Trimming cost V 1 base and J 4 bases, with 14 bases left between them. This CDR3 comprises 15 residues. The germline V gene has CDR1 MNHNS and CDR2 SASEGT. The CDR3 region is CASSEGLAEFYEQYF. The CDR3 DNA follows: TGTGCCAGCAGTGAAGGCTTAGCGGAGTTTTACGAGCAGTACTTC.

This clone has more than one count but fewer than ten. V usage is TRBV11-2 and J usage is TRBJ1-2; D might be TRBD1 (6 bases). V was shortened by 3 bases and J by 4 bases, with 12 bases between the two germline ends. Germline V gene data show CDR1 as SGHAT and CDR2 as FQNNGV. This CDR3 spans 14 amino acids. CDR3 coding DNA: TGTGCCAGCAGCTTCGAGACAGGCCGCTATGGCTACACCTTC. This translates into CASSFETGRYGYTF.

This clone was counted a single time. V is TRBV19 and J is TRBJ2-1, with 10 bases that match TRBD2. V lost 8 bases to trimming and J lost 0 bases; unmatched junction nucleotides: 4. Per the germline V gene, CDR1 is LNHDA and CDR2 is SQIVND (reference sequence). This CDR3 spans 15 amino acids. The chain's CDR3 is CASRTSGNSYNEQFF. The DNA for the CDR3 is TGTGCCAGTCGGACTAGCGGAAACTCCTACAATGAGCAGTTCTTC.

The chain uses TRBV6-5 and TRBJ2-5, with a tentative D call TRBD2 (6 bases). CDR1 MNHEY and CDR2 SVGAGI come from the germline V gene. The CDR3 loop spans 14 amino acids. Trimming removed 5 bases at V and 5 bases at J, with 15 bases between. The chain's CDR3 is CASSPTRGGETQYF. CDR3 sequence (DNA): TGTGCCAGCAGTCCCACGCGGGGCGGGGAGACCCAGTACTTC.

The V gene is TRBV7-9, the J gene TRBJ1-5; 11 nucleotides agree with TRBD1. The CDR3 runs 16 residues. The J segment lost 6 bases and the V segment lost 5 bases, leaving 9 bases of the junction unmatched. The germline V gene encodes CDR1 SEHNR and CDR2 FQNEAQ (reference sequence). The CDR3 loop is CASSTLGQGGSQPQHF. The CDR3 DNA reads as TGTGCCAGCAGCACCCTGGGACAGGGGGGGAGTCAGCCCCAGCATTTT.

This chain joins TRBV6-1 and TRBJ1-2, with D perhaps matching TRBD1 (6 bases). Germline CDR1 MNHNS, CDR2 SASEGT. Trimming shortened V by 6 bases and J by 7 bases, and 21 bases separated the two germline ends. The CDR3 is made up of 15 amino acids. CDR3 bases: TGTGCCAGCAGCTTCGACCCATTGAGGACAGTTGGCTACACCTTC. Translating it yields CASSFDPLRTVGYTF.

The chain joins TRBV19 to TRBJ2-1; 13 bases fit TRBD2. After removal of 3 bases from V and 7 bases from J, the junction contained 6 bases not matched to a gene. CDR3 length equals 16 residues. Germline values: CDR1 LNHDA, CDR2 SQIVND (reference sequence). DNA of the CDR3: TGTGCCAGTAGTATTGGGGCGACTAGCGGGAGGAATGAGCAGTTCTTC. It translates to CASSIGATSGRNEQFF.

This chain uses TRBV15 with TRBJ1-2; unclear D gene. The CDR3 runs to 12 residues. Looked up from germline, CDR1 is LNHNV and CDR2 is YYDKDF (reference sequence). V was shortened by 3 bases and J by 6 bases, with 8 bases between the two germline ends. CDR3 nucleotide sequence: TGTGCCACCAGCAGGGCACAAGATGGCTACACCTTC. Its translation is CATSRAQDGYTF. Variable domain in full (rest from reference TRBV15 and TRBJ1-2): DAMVIQNPRYQVTQFGKPVTLSCSQTLNHNVMYWYQQKSSQAPKLLFHYYDKDFNNEADTPDNFQSRRPNTSFCFLDIRSPGLGDTAMYLCATSRAQDGYTFGSGTRLTVV.

V usage is TRBV19 and J usage is TRBJ1-3; no firm D call. The CDR3 spans 14 residues. Trimming stripped 5 bases from V and 0 bases from J, with 8 bases between. In germline, CDR1 is LNHDA, CDR2 SQIVND (reference sequence). CDR3 region: CASSRVSSGNTIYF. CDR3 bases: TGTGCCAGTAGTCGGGTTAGCTCTGGAAACACCATATATTTT.

V gene TRBV11-2 combines with J gene TRBJ1-1; no reliable D call. Germline lookup yields CDR1 SGHAT and CDR2 FQNNGV. The CDR3 has 15 amino acids. V lost 4 bases and J lost 4, with 16 bases in between. The CDR3, as DNA: TGTGCCAGCAGCTCCCCGGGAGGTTGGGGCACTGAAGCTTTCTTT. Translating gives CASSSPGGWGTEAFF.